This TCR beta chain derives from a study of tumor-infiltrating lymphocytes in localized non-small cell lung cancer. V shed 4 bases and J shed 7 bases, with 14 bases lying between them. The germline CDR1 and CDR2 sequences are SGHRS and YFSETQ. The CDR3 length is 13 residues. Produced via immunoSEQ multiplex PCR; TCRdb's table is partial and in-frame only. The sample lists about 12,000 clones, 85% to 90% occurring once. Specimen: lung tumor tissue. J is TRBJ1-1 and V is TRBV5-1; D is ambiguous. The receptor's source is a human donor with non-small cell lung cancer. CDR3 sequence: CASSLNGPNEAFF. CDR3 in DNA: TGCGCCAGCAGCCTCAACGGACCAAATGAAGCTTTCTTT.